The TCR beta chain described here comes from a study of cytomegalovirus exposure and HLA in healthy donors. The CDR3 is 15 residues long. The V gene's germline CDR1 is SGHAT and CDR2 FQNNGV. V gave up 4 bases and J gave up 4 bases; unmatched junction bases: 8. Study-level points and caveats: It has been reported that TCR beta sequences accurately predicted the HLA-A and HLA-B alleles of most subjects. Specificity of three CMV-associated chains for CMV antigens was verified in vitro. TCR beta V segments were, for the most part, productive about 87% or about 30% of the time in an earlier analysis.

As concerns this clone: What it binds is unknown.

Primers for the PCR totalled 60 Vbeta and 13 Jbeta. Profiled with immunoSEQ multiplex PCR; TCRdb holds only in-frame clones, not every one. The data contain some 100,000 clones, 76% of them singletons. Sample: PBMCs. This chain connects TRBV11-2 to TRBJ2-3, with 7 bases that match TRBD2. This clonotype was obtained from a man between 40 and 49 years old in good health and CMV-seronegative. In DNA, the CDR3 is TGTGCCAGCAGCTCCCTGGGGGGGAGCGCAGATACGCAGTATTTT. It yields the protein CASSSLGGSADTQYF. Drawing the rest from reference TRBV11-2 and TRBJ2-3, the complete variable domain is EAGVAQSPRYKIIEKRQSVAFWCNPISGHATLYWYQQILGQGPKLLIQFQNNGVVDDSQLPKDRFSAERLKGVDSTLKIQPAKLEDSAVYLCASSSLGGSADTQYFGPGTRLTVL.